The source of this TCR beta chain is a study of cytomegalovirus exposure and HLA in healthy donors. The primer mix had 60 Vbeta and 13 Jbeta primers. Sequenced by immunoSEQ multiplex PCR; TCRdb stores in-frame clones only, minus some. The sample lists about 62,000 clones; roughly 86% were seen once. This CDR3 comprises 15 residues. Germline loops: CDR1 MNHEY, CDR2 SVGAGI. After removal of 5 bases from V and 4 bases from J, the junction contained 7 bases not matched to a gene. The sequence derives from a man aged 18 to 29 in good health and CMV-seronegative. The rearrangement links TRBV6-5 to TRBJ2-7; 11 positions match TRBD1. The sequenced sample was PBMCs. In DNA form, the CDR3 reads TGTGCCAGCAGTACTTGGACAGGGGGCGTTTACGAGCAGTACTTC. Protein product: CASSTWTGGVYEQYF.